These 27 T cell receptor beta chains were all obtained from the same sample, sequenced in a study of cytomegalovirus exposure and HLA in healthy donors (dated by TCRdb to about 2017). The library came from the immunoSEQ multiplex PCR assay. For the multiplex PCR, a mixture combining 60 forward primers for TCR Vbeta segments and 13 reverse primers for TCR Jbeta segments was used. TCRdb holds this immuneACCESS table with in-frame rearrangements only. Some clones are missing; in checked studies, unresolved V genes explain under half, and the rest has no known cause. For this sample the table gives over 150,000 clones, of which around three quarters were detected only once. 1% of the sample is held by the ten biggest clonotypes. What was sequenced was PBMCs. Receptors were obtained from a woman between 45 and 60 years old in good health and CMV-seropositive.

V is TRBV6-1 and J is TRBJ1-2; 7 bases map to TRBD1. The germline V gene encodes CDR1 MNHNS and CDR2 SASEGT. V lost 7 bases, J lost 3 bases, and 5 bases stayed unmatched. The CDR3 loop spans 13 amino acids. The CDR3 sequence is CASIPGQYYGYTF. The DNA of the CDR3 is TGTGCCAGCATACCGGGACAGTACTATGGCTACACCTTC.

This clone was picked up one time. The chain employs TRBV18 and TRBJ2-7; D is perhaps TRBD2 (6 bases). Per germline, CDR1 KGHSH and CDR2 LQKENI. The CDR3 runs to 16 residues. V dropped 1 base and J dropped 2 bases, with 15 bases sitting between them. The CDR3 protein is CASSPQVGRATYEQYF. In DNA form, the CDR3 reads TGTGCCAGCTCACCACAAGTCGGGAGAGCTACCTACGAGCAGTACTTC.

The chain recombines TRBV7-6 with TRBJ2-3, with 7 bases aligning to TRBD1. The CDR3 has 15 amino acids. Germline CDR1 SGHVS, CDR2 FNYEAQ. J lost 3 bases, V lost 9 bases, and 12 bases had no gene match. The CDR3 DNA reads TGTGCCAGTTCTAGACAGGGTAGAAAGACAGATACGCAGTATTTT. Protein product: CASSRQGRKTDTQYF.

The CDR3 region has the DNA TGTGCCAGCAGAAGAACAGGGGAGACCACTGAAGCTTTCTTT. Its protein product is CASRRTGETTEAFF. The chain links TRBV7-9 to TRBJ1-1; TRBD1 matches at 7 bases. The CDR3 has 14 residues. Per the germline V gene, CDR1 is SEHNR and CDR2 is FQNEAQ (reference sequence). With V trimmed by 6 bases and J by 4 bases, 8 bases remained unmatched. The variable domain in full, completed from reference TRBV7-9 and TRBJ1-1, reads DTGVSQNPRHKITKRGQNVTFRCDPISEHNRLYWYRQTLGQGPEFLTYFQNEAQLEKSRLLSDRFSAERPKGSFSTLEIQRTEQGDSAMYLCASRRTGETTEAFFGQGTRLTVV.

The chain is built from TRBV4-1 and TRBJ2-7, with unresolved D. Germline CDR1 reads MGHRA; CDR2 reads YSYEKL. The V end was cut by 5 bases, the J end by 3 bases, with 14 bases between. The CDR3 length is 14 residues. The CDR3 DNA is TGCGCCAGCAGCAAAAGAGAACCCGGCTACGAGCAGTACTTC. Amino acid sequence: CASSKREPGYEQYF.

The genes are TRBV7-9 and TRBJ2-7; D is uncertain. The CDR3 has 15 residues. Germline V gene data show CDR1 as SEHNR and CDR2 as FQNEAQ (reference sequence). V dropped 5 bases and J dropped 3 bases, with 17 bases sitting between them. The CDR3 here is CASSPSTVPVYEQYF. CDR3 nucleotides: TGTGCCAGCAGCCCTTCTACGGTCCCCGTCTACGAGCAGTACTTC.

The chain employs TRBV2 and TRBJ1-2; the D gene is possibly TRBD1 (5 bases). CDR3 length: 15 residues. Trimming took 5 bases from V and 6 from J, leaving 19 bases between them. Germline CDR1 SNHLY, CDR2 FYNNEI. The CDR3 sequence is CASSPLVGGANGYTF. In DNA form, the CDR3 reads TGTGCCAGCAGTCCCCTGGTGGGAGGGGCAAATGGCTACACCTTC.

CDR3 protein: CASSREPPETQYF. DNA for the CDR3: TGTGCCAGCAGTCGGGAACCGCCAGAGACCCAGTACTTC. The chain employs TRBV6-6 and TRBJ2-5; D might be TRBD2 (5 bases). Trimming removed 5 bases from V and 4 bases from J, with 11 bases in between. This CDR3 comprises 13 residues. The V gene's germline CDR1 is MNHNY and CDR2 SVGAGI (reference sequence).

The chain carries TRBV2 and TRBJ1-2; 7 nucleotides line up with TRBD1. Trimming took 6 bases from V and 6 from J; bases not matched to a gene: 19. This CDR3 is built from 17 residues. Per germline, CDR1 SNHLY and CDR2 FYNNEI. CDR3 loop: CASRESESGTVLDGYTF. CDR3 DNA: TGTGCCAGCAGAGAATCTGAATCCGGGACAGTTTTGGATGGCTACACCTTC.

The rearrangement uses TRBV5-1 and TRBJ1-2; 9 bases agree with TRBD1. The junction had 4 bases not matched to a gene; V was cut back by 7 bases and J by 3 bases. The CDR3 is 13 residues long. Germline CDR1 is SGHRS and CDR2 is YFSETQ. The CDR3 loop is CASGQGRDYGYTF. In DNA form, the CDR3 reads TGCGCCAGCGGACAGGGGCGGGACTATGGCTACACCTTC.

The genes are TRBV5-1 and TRBJ2-1, with D possibly being TRBD1 (5 bases). The CDR3 has 14 amino acids. V was cut by 4 bases and J by 1 base, with 9 bases left in between. CDR1 is SGHRS, CDR2 YFSETQ, per germline. The CDR3 DNA follows: TGCGCCAGCAGCCGGACAACGTCCTACAATGAGCAGTTCTTC. Amino acids: CASSRTTSYNEQFF.

V gene TRBV28 combines with J gene TRBJ1-2; 10 bases fit TRBD1. CDR3 length equals 12 residues. Unmatched junction bases numbered 4, after V lost 11 bases and J lost 4 bases. The germline gives CDR1 MDHEN, CDR2 SYDVKM. DNA of the CDR3: TGTGCCGGCGGGGACAGGGGCTATGGCTACACCTTC. Protein sequence: CAGGDRGYGYTF.

The chain combines TRBV6-5 with TRBJ1-3; D gene uncertain. The CDR3 contains 14 residues. Trimming removed 5 bases at V and 4 bases at J, with 12 bases between. CDR1 MNHEY and CDR2 SVGAGI come from the germline V gene. CDR3 DNA sequence: TGTGCCAGCAGTCTCCGGTCCGCAGGAAACACCATATATTTT. Its translation: CASSLRSAGNTIYF.

The genes are TRBV19 and TRBJ2-7; 9 bases are a match to TRBD1. The trim removed 0 bases at V and 4 bases at J, leaving 4 bases unmatched. Germline V gene data show CDR1 as LNHDA and CDR2 as SQIVND (reference sequence). This CDR3 region has 15 residues. CDR3 sequence (DNA): TGTGCCAGTAGTATAGAAGGGACAGGGAGATACGAGCAGTACTTC. Amino acids: CASSIEGTGRYEQYF.

The rearrangement links TRBV19 to TRBJ2-7; 10 bases are a match to TRBD2. The CDR3 covers 15 residues. CDR1 LNHDA and CDR2 SQIVND come from the germline V gene (reference sequence). After removal of 3 bases from V and 2 bases from J, the junction contained 4 bases not matched to a gene. The CDR3 bases are TGTGCCAGTAGTATTGGACTAGCGGCCACCTACGAGCAGTACTTC. Its translation is CASSIGLAATYEQYF.

The V gene is TRBV27, the J gene TRBJ2-2, with TRBD2 identical over 8 bases. Germline CDR1 and CDR2: MNHEY and SMNVEV (reference sequence). V shed 2 bases, J shed 2 bases, and the junction held 10 bases outside the gene matches. This CDR3 spans 18 amino acids. The CDR3 is CASSLRFELAANTGELFF. CDR3 coding DNA: TGTGCCAGCAGTTTAAGGTTTGAACTAGCGGCCAACACCGGGGAGCTGTTTTTT.

The chain employs TRBV27 and TRBJ2-2; D may be TRBD2 (5 bases). Trimming cost V 6 bases and J 4 bases, with 12 bases left between them. CDR3 length equals 14 residues. Germline loops: CDR1 MNHEY, CDR2 SMNVEV (reference sequence). The CDR3 is CASRRGRSTGELFF. CDR3 DNA: TGTGCCAGCAGACGAGGGCGTAGCACCGGGGAGCTGTTTTTT.

V usage is TRBV5-4 and J usage is TRBJ1-2; 8 bases are a match to TRBD1. V lost 5 bases and J lost 2; bases outside the gene matches: 8. The germline V gene encodes CDR1 SGHNT and CDR2 YYREEE (reference sequence). The CDR3 spans 15 residues. This CDR3 is CASSRITGGNYGYTF. The CDR3 bases are TGTGCCAGCAGTCGAATTACAGGGGGGAACTATGGCTACACCTTC.

The V gene is TRBV29-1, the J gene TRBJ2-7; D might be TRBD1 (6 bases). V dropped 2 bases and J dropped 7 bases, with 15 bases sitting between them. The CDR3 has 13 residues. Germline V gene sequence: CDR1 SQVTM, CDR2 ANQGSEA. The chain's CDR3 is CSVERDTSGEQYF. DNA for the CDR3: TGCAGCGTTGAACGGGACACTTCGGGTGAGCAGTACTTC.

This chain joins TRBV7-3 and TRBJ2-5, with 8 bases identical to TRBD2. Germline assignment: CDR1 SGHTA and CDR2 FQGTGA. With 4 bases clipped from V and 4 bases from J, the junction kept 5 bases outside the gene matches. This CDR3 has 14 amino acids. CDR3 nucleotide sequence: TGTGCCAGCAGCTCCCAGGGACTAGGAGAGACCCAGTACTTC. This translates into CASSSQGLGETQYF.

The CDR3 DNA is TGTGCCAGCAGCTTTGGCGGGAGGTGGAACACCGGGGAGCTGTTTTTT. Translation gives CASSFGGRWNTGELFF. The chain joins TRBV12-1 to TRBJ2-2; TRBD2, the table's D call, lacks a check against the DNA. TRBV12-1 is a pseudogene segment. The CDR3 has 16 amino acids.

In its sample, this clone was seen a few times. The gene calls are TRBV5-1 and TRBJ2-5; TRBD1 is a possible D gene (6 bases). Germline lookup yields CDR1 SGHRS and CDR2 YFSETQ. With 6 bases removed from V and 2 bases from J, the gap between germline ends came to 14 bases. This CDR3 region has 14 residues. CDR3 loop: CASNRDNLQETQYF. The CDR3 coding sequence is TGCGCCAGCAACAGGGATAACCTTCAAGAGACCCAGTACTTC.

This chain joins TRBV14 and TRBJ1-1; possible D gene TRBD1, 5 bases. Germline-derived CDR1 and CDR2 are SGHDN and FVKESK. The CDR3 is made up of 14 amino acids. Trimming took 2 bases from V and 5 from J, leaving 12 bases between them. This CDR3 reads CASSQQAGGTEAFF. The CDR3 DNA reads as TGTGCCAGCAGCCAACAGGCCGGGGGAACTGAAGCTTTCTTT. Complete variable domain (other parts from reference TRBV14 and TRBJ1-1): EAGVTQFPSHSVIEKGQTVTLRCDPISGHDNLYWYRRVMGKEIKFLLHFVKESKQDESGMPNNRFLAERTGGTYSTLKVQPAELEDSGVYFCASSQQAGGTEAFFGQGTRLTVV.

The chain has TRBV15 and TRBJ1-2; maybe TRBD1 (6 bases). The germline gives CDR1 LNHNV, CDR2 YYDKDF (reference sequence). Trimming took 0 bases from V and 7 from J, leaving 12 bases between them. This CDR3 has 14 residues. The CDR3 nucleotides are TGTGCCACCAGCAGAGATCGGGGGGCGCTTGGCTACACCTTC. Translation gives CATSRDRGALGYTF.

J is TRBJ2-1 and V is TRBV11-3, with D perhaps matching TRBD1 (5 bases). This CDR3 is built from 14 residues. The V and J ends lost 3 bases and 4 bases respectively, with 10 bases between them. The germline gives CDR1 SGHNT, CDR2 YENEEA. The DNA for the CDR3 is TGTGCCAGCAGCTTTCTGGCAGGGTACAATGAGCAGTTCTTC. Its translation: CASSFLAGYNEQFF.

The chain is built from TRBV11-2 and TRBJ2-7, with 10 bases identical to TRBD1. The CDR3 has 15 residues. The J segment lost 2 bases and the V segment lost 4 bases, leaving 5 bases of the junction unmatched. Germline values: CDR1 SGHAT, CDR2 FQNNGV. CDR3 bases: TGTGCCAGCAGCTCCGGGACAGGGGCCACCTACGAGCAGTACTTC. This encodes CASSSGTGATYEQYF.

This chain joins TRBV5-1 and TRBJ2-7, with 9 bases aligning to TRBD2. In germline, CDR1 is SGHRS, CDR2 YFSETQ. J was trimmed by 2 bases and V by 1 base; bases with no gene match: 4. This CDR3 is 15 amino acids long. CDR3 sequence: CASSLSSGVPYEQYF. CDR3 DNA sequence: TGCGCCAGCAGCTTGTCTAGCGGGGTACCCTACGAGCAGTACTTC.